A selection of T cell receptor beta chains follows, all from one sample in a study of blood T cell repertoires in COVID-19. TCRdb's table, derived via immunoSEQ multiplex PCR, lists solely in-frame clones and lacks some. Altogether roughly 100,000 clones are present, around 87% being singletons, with the ten largest covering roughly 10%. The sequenced sample consisted of peripheral blood. Source of these receptors: a woman under 40 with acute or convalescent COVID-19. CDR3s include the opening cysteine and the closing phenylalanine or tryptophan. Each record gives: V gene, J gene, D gene, clone size, CDR3 DNA, CDR3 protein. D genes are given only for firm matches. Some rows mark clone size as missing; the rest say once, few, many or name a class of expanded clone.

V gene: TRBV27
J gene: TRBJ2-1
D gene: .
clone size: .
CDR3 DNA: TGTGCCAGCAGTCCGCACAGGGTAAATGAGCAGTTCTTC
CDR3 protein: CASSPHRVNEQFF

V gene: TRBV5-4
J gene: TRBJ1-2
D gene: .
clone size: .
CDR3 DNA: TGTGCCAGCAGCTTGATGCAGGGTAACTATGGCTACACCTTC
CDR3 protein: CASSLMQGNYGYTF

V gene: TRBV24-1
J gene: TRBJ1-5
D gene: TRBD1
clone size: .
CDR3 DNA: TGTGCCACCAGTGGTTGGGGAGCTGTAACATTGTGGGGACAGGGGGCGGAGGTTCAGCCCCAGCATTTT
CDR3 protein: CATSGWGAVTLWGQGAEVQPQHF

V gene: TRBV10-2
J gene: TRBJ2-7
D gene: TRBD1
clone size: once
CDR3 DNA: TGCGCCAGCAGGATAGGACAGGGGGCCTACGAGCAGTACTTC
CDR3 protein: CASRIGQGAYEQYF

V gene: TRBV11-2
J gene: TRBJ1-4
D gene: .
clone size: .
CDR3 DNA: TGTGCCAGCAGCCTTAACAGGGATGAAAAACTGTTTTTT
CDR3 protein: CASSLNRDEKLFF

V gene: TRBV4-1
J gene: TRBJ2-7
D gene: TRBD2
clone size: .
CDR3 DNA: TGCGCCAGCAGCCAAGTCCAGACTAGCGGTGCCTACGAGCAGTACTTC
CDR3 protein: CASSQVQTSGAYEQYF

V gene: TRBV7-9
J gene: TRBJ2-4
D gene: .
clone size: .
CDR3 DNA: TGTGCCAGCAGTTCAGAGGGGGACATTCAGTACTTC
CDR3 protein: CASSSEGDIQYF

V gene: TRBV7-9
J gene: TRBJ1-2
D gene: .
clone size: once
CDR3 DNA: TGTGCCAGCAGCCCACCGGACAGAGCGAACTATGGCTACACCTTC
CDR3 protein: CASSPPDRANYGYTF

V gene: TRBV6-1
J gene: TRBJ1-2
D gene: .
clone size: .
CDR3 DNA: TGTGCCAGCAGTGAATCACGGACAGTTGGTGGCTACACCTTC
CDR3 protein: CASSESRTVGGYTF

V gene: TRBV5-8
J gene: TRBJ1-5
D gene: TRBD1
clone size: .
CDR3 DNA: TGTGCCAGCAGGAGCGACAGGGGCGTACCGGGCAATCAGCCCCAGCATTTT
CDR3 protein: CASRSDRGVPGNQPQHF

V gene: TRBV7-3
J gene: TRBJ1-6
D gene: TRBD1
clone size: .
CDR3 DNA: TGTGCCAGCAGCTTACTCACTGACAGGGTCGGATCACCCCTCCACTTT
CDR3 protein: CASSLLTDRVGSPLHF

V gene: TRBV5-1
J gene: TRBJ2-2
D gene: TRBD1
clone size: once
CDR3 DNA: TGCGCCAGCAGTCGGACAGGGGGCACCGGGGAGCTGTTTTTT
CDR3 protein: CASSRTGGTGELFF

V gene: TRBV19
J gene: TRBJ2-1
D gene: .
clone size: once
CDR3 DNA: TGTGCCAGTCGTCAGAACAGGTTTTATTACAATGAGCAGTTCTTC
CDR3 protein: CASRQNRFYYNEQFF

V gene: TRBV30
J gene: TRBJ1-5
D gene: .
clone size: .
CDR3 DNA: TGTGCCTGGAGTGCCCCGGACAGACCCAATCAGCCCCAGCATTTT
CDR3 protein: CAWSAPDRPNQPQHF

V gene: TRBV30
J gene: TRBJ1-1
D gene: .
clone size: .
CDR3 DNA: TGTGCCTGGGCTAGGCTCCAGGGTTTTGAAGCTTTCTTT
CDR3 protein: CAWARLQGFEAFF

V gene: TRBV6-4
J gene: TRBJ2-2
D gene: .
clone size: few
CDR3 DNA: TGTGCCAGCAGTACTCATATGGTTTTGTCCGGGGAGCTGTTTTTT
CDR3 protein: CASSTHMVLSGELFF

V gene: TRBV7-9
J gene: TRBJ1-2
D gene: .
clone size: .
CDR3 DNA: TGTGCCAGCAGCACACAGGGTGGTTATGGCTACACCTTC
CDR3 protein: CASSTQGGYGYTF

V gene: TRBV27
J gene: TRBJ1-3
D gene: .
clone size: .
CDR3 DNA: TGTGCCAGCAGCCGGAGGGGATCTGGAAACACCATATATTTT
CDR3 protein: CASSRRGSGNTIYF

V gene: TRBV7-9
J gene: TRBJ1-2
D gene: TRBD1
clone size: .
CDR3 DNA: TGTGCCAGCACTCCTACAGGGGGCAACTATGGCTACACCTTC
CDR3 protein: CASTPTGGNYGYTF

V gene: TRBV7-9
J gene: TRBJ2-2
D gene: .
clone size: few
CDR3 DNA: TGTGCCAGCAGCCCCACGGGACTGGTATTCACCGGGGAGCTGTTTTTT
CDR3 protein: CASSPTGLVFTGELFF

V gene: TRBV30
J gene: TRBJ2-7
D gene: .
clone size: .
CDR3 DNA: TGTGCCTGGAGTGTACAGGACGAGCAGTACTTC
CDR3 protein: CAWSVQDEQYF

V gene: TRBV7-9
J gene: TRBJ1-4
D gene: TRBD1
clone size: .
CDR3 DNA: TGTGCCAGCACCTCGCGGGACAGGGATGAAAAACTGTTTTTT
CDR3 protein: CASTSRDRDEKLFF

V gene: TRBV5-6
J gene: TRBJ2-4
D gene: TRBD1
clone size: .
CDR3 DNA: TGTGCCAGCAGCAATAATGGACAGGGGTTAGCCAAAAACATTCAGTACTTC
CDR3 protein: CASSNNGQGLAKNIQYF

V gene: TRBV14
J gene: TRBJ1-4
D gene: .
clone size: .
CDR3 DNA: TGTGCCAGCAGCCAAGTAGGCGGAGGGCGTGAAAAACTGTTTTTT
CDR3 protein: CASSQVGGGREKLFF

V gene: TRBV7-3
J gene: TRBJ1-6
D gene: TRBD1
clone size: .
CDR3 DNA: TGTGCCAGCAGCACCGGGACAGCTACTTCACCCCTCCACTTT
CDR3 protein: CASSTGTATSPLHF

V gene: TRBV7-3
J gene: TRBJ1-1
D gene: TRBD1
clone size: .
CDR3 DNA: TGTGCCAGCAGCTCGACAGGGTCCACTGAAGCTTTCTTT
CDR3 protein: CASSSTGSTEAFF

V gene: TRBV5-1
J gene: TRBJ1-3
D gene: .
clone size: .
CDR3 DNA: TGCGCCAGCAGCTCAAGAGGACGGGGCTCTGGAAACACCATATATTTT
CDR3 protein: CASSSRGRGSGNTIYF

V gene: TRBV2
J gene: TRBJ2-1
D gene: .
clone size: .
CDR3 DNA: TGTGCCAGCATGGGCAGGGACTACAATGAGCAGTTCTTC
CDR3 protein: CASMGRDYNEQFF

V gene: TRBV4-2
J gene: TRBJ1-1
D gene: TRBD1
clone size: few
CDR3 DNA: TGTGCCAGCAGCCAAACAGACAGGGAAACTGAAGCTTTCTTT
CDR3 protein: CASSQTDRETEAFF

V gene: TRBV5-4
J gene: TRBJ2-1
D gene: .
clone size: .
CDR3 DNA: TGTGCCAGCAGCTTAGGAAGCGGCGACTACAATGAGCAGTTCTTC
CDR3 protein: CASSLGSGDYNEQFF

V gene: TRBV10-3
J gene: TRBJ1-3
D gene: .
clone size: .
CDR3 DNA: TGTGCCATCACCGCTTCCGGTCCTGGAAACACCATATATTTT
CDR3 protein: CAITASGPGNTIYF

V gene: TRBV5-1
J gene: TRBJ2-7
D gene: .
clone size: .
CDR3 DNA: TGCGCCAGCAGCTTGGAAGGGGGTAACGACGAGCAGTACTTC
CDR3 protein: CASSLEGGNDEQYF

V gene: TRBV3-1/TRBV3-2
J gene: TRBJ1-1
D gene: TRBD1
clone size: .
CDR3 DNA: TGTGCCAGCAGCCGGACAGGCGCTGGGGGAGCTTTCTTT
CDR3 protein: CASSRTGAGGAFF

V gene: TRBV10-3
J gene: TRBJ1-6
D gene: .
clone size: few
CDR3 DNA: TGTGCCATCAGTGCACAGGGAGAAAATTCACCCCTCCACTTT
CDR3 protein: CAISAQGENSPLHF

V gene: TRBV5-1
J gene: TRBJ1-2
D gene: .
clone size: .
CDR3 DNA: TGCGCCAGCAGCCTGATGGCCTCAGGAATCTATGGCTACACCTTC
CDR3 protein: CASSLMASGIYGYTF

V gene: TRBV28
J gene: TRBJ2-7
D gene: TRBD1
clone size: .
CDR3 DNA: TGTGCCAGCACCCACTCAGGACAGGGGAGAGTGTACGAGCAGTACTTC
CDR3 protein: CASTHSGQGRVYEQYF

V gene: TRBV15
J gene: TRBJ1-4
D gene: TRBD1
clone size: .
CDR3 DNA: TGTGCCACCAAGGCGGACAGGGGATATGAAAAACTGTTTTTT
CDR3 protein: CATKADRGYEKLFF

V gene: TRBV29-1
J gene: TRBJ1-2
D gene: .
clone size: .
CDR3 DNA: TGCAGCGTTTGGGGGGACGCAGCTAACTATGGCTACACCTTC
CDR3 protein: CSVWGDAANYGYTF

V gene: TRBV7-2
J gene: TRBJ2-7
D gene: TRBD1
clone size: .
CDR3 DNA: TGTGCCAGCAGCCTAACGACAGGGACCTCCTACGAGCAGTACTTC
CDR3 protein: CASSLTTGTSYEQYF

V gene: TRBV5-1
J gene: TRBJ1-2
D gene: .
clone size: .
CDR3 DNA: TGCGCCAGCAGCTTTGCGGGCACCACTAACTATGGCTACACCTTC
CDR3 protein: CASSFAGTTNYGYTF